The clone carrying this T cell receptor (beta chain) has at least ten counts. The data originate from a study of T-cell reconstitution after alpha-beta-depleted transplantation in children. The TCRbeta library was prepared with unique molecular identifiers. One entry per CDR3 protein results from TCRdb running MiXCR on the PCR reads. The table records 200,000 to 250,000 distinct CDR3 sequences, roughly 9% of them present only once. The CDR3 has 17 residues. CDR1 is LGHDT, CDR2 YNNKEL, per germline (reference sequence). V lost 1 base and J 0 bases, leaving 15 bases between the germline ends. The TCR originated in a human donor who donated a stem cell graft to a child with acute lymphoblastic leukemia. The sequencing here drew on PBMCs from the stem cell graft donor, taken from the stem cell graft. J is TRBJ1-1 and V is TRBV3-1; tentatively, D is TRBD1 (5 bases). The CDR3 sequence: CASSQGTGVGVNTEAFF. The CDR3 region has the DNA TGTGCCAGCAGCCAAGGAACAGGCGTAGGAGTGAACACTGAAGCTTTCTTT.